The 19 T cell receptor beta chains in this list originate from one sample, sequenced in a study of blood T cell repertoires in COVID-19. Assay used: immunoSEQ multiplex PCR; TCRdb lists only in-frame clones, some missing. The table has fewer than 150,000 clones, more than 75% seen once. Material for sequencing was peripheral blood. The receptors originated from a woman aged 65 to 85 with acute or convalescent COVID-19.

The chain couples TRBV6-5 to TRBJ1-4; 8 bases map to TRBD1. The CDR3 is 13 amino acids. J gave up 3 bases and V 6 bases, and 0 bases lay outside the gene matches. Germline assignment: CDR1 MNHEY and CDR2 SVGAGI. The CDR3 protein is CASRQGANEKLFF. CDR3 bases: TGTGCCAGCAGACAGGGGGCTAATGAAAAACTGTTTTTT.

This chain connects TRBV6-6 to TRBJ1-1; 11 positions agree with TRBD1. The germline gives CDR1 MNHNY, CDR2 SVGAGI (reference sequence). There are 15 residues in the CDR3. V shed 6 bases, J shed 1 base, and the junction held 4 bases outside the gene matches. As DNA, the CDR3 is TGTGCCAGCAGAGACGGGACAGGGGGGAACACTGAAGCTTTCTTT. It translates to CASRDGTGGNTEAFF.

This chain uses TRBV19 with TRBJ2-1, with D possibly being TRBD2 (6 bases). V was cut by 5 bases and J by 8 bases, with 19 bases left in between. Per the germline V gene, CDR1 is LNHDA and CDR2 is SQIVND (reference sequence). The CDR3 consists of 15 residues. The CDR3, as DNA: TGTGCCAGTAGTCTTAGCGGTGGGGCCGTCTATGAGCAGTTCTTC. This sequence encodes CASSLSGGAVYEQFF.

The gene calls are TRBV6-5 and TRBJ1-4, with D possibly being TRBD1 (6 bases). The CDR3 length is 13 residues. The germline V gene encodes CDR1 MNHEY and CDR2 SVGAGI. Trimming took 6 bases from V and 7 from J, leaving 12 bases between them. CDR3 coding DNA: TGTGCCAGCAGAACAGGGTGGAGTGAAAAACTGTTTTTT. Residues: CASRTGWSEKLFF.

This clone was found a few times. The sample contains more than one DNA sequence encoding this CDR3. This rearrangement joins TRBV10-3 to TRBJ1-6, with TRBD1 identical over 8 bases. In germline, CDR1 is ENHRY, CDR2 SYGVKD. The junction had 0 bases not matched to a gene; V was cut back by 2 bases and J by 6 bases. The CDR3 sequence is 14 residues long. CDR3 residues: CAISEGQGNSPLHF. CDR3 in DNA: TGTGCCATCAGTGAGGGACAGGGTAATTCACCCCTCCACTTT.

This chain joins TRBV5-1 and TRBJ1-4, with TRBD1 as a possible D gene (5 bases). Trimming cost V 4 bases and J 0 bases, with 13 bases left between them. This CDR3 region has 16 residues. In germline, CDR1 is SGHRS, CDR2 YFSETQ. CDR3 region: CASSNLPQATNEKLFF. The DNA for the CDR3 is TGCGCCAGCAGCAACCTACCACAGGCAACTAATGAAAAACTGTTTTTT.

The V gene is TRBV7-2, the J gene TRBJ1-1; TRBD1 might be the D (6 bases). This CDR3 region has 13 residues. Germline lookup yields CDR1 SGHTA and CDR2 FQGNSA. Trimming pared 6 bases from V and 6 bases from J, leaving 14 bases between. CDR3 DNA: TGTGCCAGCAGGTCGACAGGCCCTCCTGAAGCTTTCTTT. This translates into CASRSTGPPEAFF.

This rearrangement joins TRBV7-9 to TRBJ1-6; 10 bases fit TRBD1. This CDR3 has 17 residues. Unmatched junction bases numbered 11, after V lost 4 bases and J lost 8 bases. Germline CDR1 is SEHNR and CDR2 is FQNEAQ (reference sequence). CDR3 region: CASSSGQGERKYSPLHF. The CDR3 bases are TGTGCCAGCAGCTCAGGACAGGGGGAACGTAAATATTCACCCCTCCACTTT. Full variable domain (remainder filled in from reference TRBV7-9 and TRBJ1-6): DTGVSQNPRHKITKRGQNVTFRCDPISEHNRLYWYRQTLGQGPEFLTYFQNEAQLEKSRLLSDRFSAERPKGSFSTLEIQRTEQGDSAMYLCASSSGQGERKYSPLHFGNGTRLTVT.

The J gene is TRBJ2-1, the V gene TRBV2, with 7 bases matching TRBD1. Germline values: CDR1 SNHLY, CDR2 FYNNEI. The CDR3 sequence is 11 residues long. The junction had 2 bases not matched to a gene; V was cut back by 6 bases and J by 9 bases. CDR3 sequence: CASSHRGEQFF. The DNA for the CDR3 is TGTGCCAGCAGCCACAGGGGTGAGCAGTTCTTC.

This clone was counted between two and nine times. V and J are TRBV7-3 and TRBJ1-6, with D unclear. Germline V gene lookup returns CDR1 SGHTA and CDR2 FQGTGA. CDR3 size: 14 residues. V lost 1 base and J lost 8, with 9 bases in between. CDR3 DNA: TGTGCCAGCAGCTTAAATCCGGGTTATTCACCCCTCCACTTT. This codes for CASSLNPGYSPLHF.

Notes on this clone: This specimen includes other DNA sequences encoding the same CDR3. J is TRBJ2-5 and V is TRBV5-1, with D possibly matching TRBD1 (6 bases). The CDR3 covers 13 residues. Germline CDR1 and CDR2: SGHRS and YFSETQ. Trimming removed 0 bases at V and 3 bases at J, with 6 bases between. For the CDR3, the DNA is TGCGCCAGCAGCTTGGGGACAGAAGAGACCCAGTACTTC. Translating it yields CASSLGTEETQYF.

V usage is TRBV5-6 and J usage is TRBJ1-6; D is unclear. The germline V gene encodes CDR1 SGHDT and CDR2 YYEEEE. Deletions cut 0 bases from V and 5 bases from J, with 9 bases between. CDR3 length: 15 amino acids. CDR3 residues: CASSLVGRDNSPLHF. In nucleotides, the CDR3 is TGTGCCAGCAGCTTGGTGGGGAGGGATAATTCACCCCTCCACTTT.

The chain joins TRBV2 to TRBJ1-2, with 7 bases lining up with TRBD1. The CDR3 has 13 amino acids. Germline V lookup: CDR1 SNHLY, CDR2 FYNNEI. Trimming cost V 6 bases and J 9 bases; bases outside gene matches: 10. The CDR3: CASRRGQEGSYTF. The CDR3 DNA reads TGTGCCAGCAGGCGCGGACAGGAGGGCAGCTACACCTTC.

Turning to this clone: Distinct nucleotide sequences in the sample also encode this CDR3. The CDR3 nucleotides are TGTGCCAGCAGCTTGAGGGGTTCTGGAAACACCATATATTTT. Its protein is CASSLRGSGNTIYF. The chain is built from TRBV5-4 and TRBJ1-3, with D perhaps matching TRBD1 (5 bases). The CDR3 is 14 residues long. The V gene's germline CDR1 is SGHNT and CDR2 YYREEE (reference sequence). V was clipped by 1 base and J by 1 base, with 6 bases between them.

This chain connects TRBV7-3 to TRBJ2-3; 7 nucleotides line up with TRBD1. Trimming at V came to 3 bases and at J to 5 bases, leaving 8 bases not matched to a gene. The CDR3 spans 15 residues. CDR1 SGHTA and CDR2 FQGTGA come from the germline V gene. This chain's CDR3 is CASSFTRNRGDTQYF. CDR3 DNA sequence: TGTGCCAGCAGCTTTACTAGAAACAGGGGAGATACGCAGTATTTT.

The rearrangement joins TRBV11-3 to TRBJ1-3; D is undetermined. Germline V gene sequence: CDR1 SGHNT, CDR2 YENEEA. The CDR3 is made up of 15 amino acids. Trimming removed 5 bases from V and 1 base from J, with 12 bases in between. CDR3 nucleotides: TGTGCCAGCAGCCCTAGTTTAACTTCTGGAAACACCATATATTTT. It specifies CASSPSLTSGNTIYF.

This clone was picked up a small number of times. The chain joins TRBV6-5 to TRBJ1-2; tentative D call: TRBD1 (5 bases). The V gene's germline CDR1 is MNHEY and CDR2 SVGAGI. CDR3 length: 13 amino acids. Trimming cost V 5 bases and J 4 bases, with 11 bases left between them. CDR3 loop: CASSPDTLYGYTF. CDR3 nucleotide sequence: TGTGCCAGCAGTCCGGACACACTCTATGGCTACACCTTC.

The CDR3 loop reads CASSYRGQLWEKLFF. The CDR3 DNA follows: TGTGCCAGCAGTTACAGGGGACAGCTTTGGGAAAAACTGTTTTTT. The chain employs TRBV6-5 and TRBJ1-4; 7 bases line up with TRBD1. CDR3 size: 15 residues. Germline values: CDR1 MNHEY, CDR2 SVGAGI. The trim removed 2 bases at V and 8 bases at J, leaving 8 bases unmatched.

This clone has only one observation. V is TRBV7-9 and J is TRBJ2-5; D uncertain. The ends were cut back, 5 bases at V and 5 bases at J, with 9 bases in the middle. CDR1 is SEHNR, CDR2 FQNEAQ, per germline (reference sequence). The CDR3 runs 12 residues. The CDR3 loop reads CASSESRETQYF. CDR3 in DNA: TGTGCCAGCAGCGAATCGCGGGAGACCCAGTACTTC.